These T cell receptor beta chains were read from a single sample in a study of cytomegalovirus exposure and HLA in healthy donors. TCRdb's table, derived via immunoSEQ multiplex PCR, lists solely in-frame clones and lacks some. The sample includes 60,000 to 65,000 clones, 80% to 90% of them seen just once. Sequenced sample: PBMCs. The receptors stem from a young man in good health and CMV-seronegative. The CDR3 runs from the conserved cysteine through the conserved F or W. A D gene is named only where the DNA matches it firmly. Clone size, where shown, is once, few, many, or a class for clones that have expanded.

CDR3 protein	CDR3 DNA	V gene	J gene	CDR3 length	D gene	clone size
CASSMGQHTGELFF	TGTGCCAGCAGCATGGGACAGCACACCGGGGAGCTGTTTTTT	TRBV13	TRBJ2-2	14	TRBD1	NA
CASGGLYNEQFF	TGTGCCTCGGGGGGGCTTTACAATGAGCAGTTCTTC	TRBV6-6	TRBJ2-1	12	TRBD2	once
CASSRSLLAGVYNEQFF	TGTGCCAGCAGCCGCTCTTTACTAGCGGGCGTCTACAATGAGCAGTTCTTC	TRBV4-2	TRBJ2-1	17	TRBD2	NA
CSGGGEWYEQYF	TGCAGCGGAGGGGGGGAGTGGTACGAGCAGTACTTC	TRBV29-1	TRBJ2-7	12	NA	NA
CANQLGQSSYEQYF	TGTGCCAACCAATTAGGACAAAGCTCCTACGAGCAGTACTTC	TRBV27	TRBJ2-7	14	NA	NA
CASRERGGLNSPLHF	TGTGCCAGCAGAGAAAGGGGGGGACTTAATTCACCCCTCCACTTT	TRBV13	TRBJ1-6	15	NA	NA
CASTAGGNTGELFF	TGTGCCAGCACCGCGGGGGGTAACACCGGGGAGCTGTTTTTT	TRBV11-3	TRBJ2-2	14	TRBD2	NA
CSVGSVPDTQYF	TGCAGCGTCGGGTCCGTACCAGATACGCAGTATTTT	TRBV29-1	TRBJ2-3	12	NA	NA
CASSFSPPGELFF	TGTGCCAGCAGTTTTTCCCCTCCCGGGGAGCTGTTTTTT	TRBV27	TRBJ2-2	13	NA	NA
CASSSETGEAFF	TGTGCCAGCAGCTCGGAGACCGGAGAAGCTTTCTTT	TRBV11-3	TRBJ1-1	12	NA	NA
CASSLGGVGNQPQHF	TGTGCCAGCAGCCTGGGAGGCGTCGGCAATCAGCCCCAGCATTTT	TRBV9	TRBJ1-5	15	NA	NA
CASSPGLAGAGDTQYF	TGCGCCAGCAGCCCTGGACTAGCGGGGGCTGGTGATACGCAGTATTTT	TRBV4-1	TRBJ2-3	16	TRBD2	once
CASSPGDRSTDTQYF	TGTGCCAGCAGTCCTGGGGACAGGTCGACGGATACGCAGTATTTT	TRBV28	TRBJ2-3	15	TRBD1	NA
CASTPDQDTDTQYF	TGTGCCAGCACCCCAGACCAGGACACAGATACGCAGTATTTT	TRBV6-5	TRBJ2-3	14	NA	NA
CASGGSGLRSYGYTF	TGTGCCAGCGGAGGGTCGGGACTTCGGAGCTATGGCTACACCTTC	TRBV2	TRBJ1-2	15	NA	NA
CASSQDPISGGLTYEQYF	TGCGCCAGCAGCCAAGATCCCATTAGCGGGGGCCTCACCTACGAGCAGTACTTC	TRBV4-1	TRBJ2-7	18	TRBD2	NA
CSVQGQMGGEQYF	TGCAGCGTTCAGGGACAGATGGGAGGCGAGCAGTACTTC	TRBV29-1	TRBJ2-7	13	NA	NA
CASTPPERGGLRYSVLGEQYF	TGTGCCAGCACCCCCCCGGAGCGGGGGGGCCTTCGGTACTCCGTACTCGGCGAGCAGTACTTC	TRBV27	TRBJ2-7	21	TRBD2	NA
CSAGREAQYF	TGCAGTGCTGGCAGGGAGGCCCAGTACTTC	TRBV20-1	TRBJ2-5	10	NA	NA
CAISTAYKNQPQHF	TGTGCCATCAGTACAGCTTACAAAAATCAGCCCCAGCATTTT	TRBV10-3	TRBJ1-5	14	NA	NA
CASSEDRESEKLFF	TGTGCCAGCAGTGAGGACAGGGAGAGTGAAAAACTGTTTTTT	TRBV2	TRBJ1-4	14	TRBD1	NA
CASSTDRGNEKLFF	TGCGCCAGCAGCACGGACAGGGGAAATGAAAAACTGTTTTTT	TRBV5-1	TRBJ1-4	14	TRBD1	NA
CASSPIRGDTEAFF	TGTGCCAGCTCACCGATCAGGGGAGACACTGAAGCTTTCTTT	TRBV18	TRBJ1-1	14	NA	NA
CASGRGAETQYF	TGTGCCAGCGGCAGGGGGGCTGAGACCCAGTACTTC	TRBV5-4	TRBJ2-5	12	NA	NA
CASSLGTDGNQPQHF	TGTGCCAGCAGCTTGGGGACAGATGGAAATCAGCCCCAGCATTTT	TRBV5-4	TRBJ1-5	15	NA	NA
CASSPRSGGPNTQYF	TGTGCCAGCAGCCCCCGGAGCGGGGGGCCGAATACGCAGTATTTT	TRBV11-3	TRBJ2-3	15	TRBD2	NA
CSVHFPEAFF	TGCAGCGTCCACTTCCCTGAAGCTTTCTTT	TRBV29-1	TRBJ1-1	10	NA	few
CASSGGQESRSPLHF	TGTGCCAGCAGCGGGGGGCAAGAGAGTCGTTCACCCCTCCACTTT	TRBV9	TRBJ1-6	15	NA	NA
CASSVDGTGIHEQYF	TGTGCCAGCAGCGTAGATGGGACAGGAATCCACGAGCAGTACTTC	TRBV9	TRBJ2-7	15	TRBD1	NA